This TCR beta chain emerged from a study of breast tumors, draining lymph nodes, adjacent tissues. One entry per CDR3 protein results from TCRdb running MiXCR on the multiplex PCR reads. The sample carries 270,000 or so distinct CDR3 sequences, over 25% recorded once. Samples came from axillary lymph nodes draining the breast cancer. V was pared by 1 base and J by 6 bases, with 9 bases between. Germline CDR1 SGHTA, CDR2 FQGNSA. This CDR3 is 14 amino acids long. This rearrangement joins TRBV7-2 to TRBJ2-2, with D unresolved. This sequence originates from a female donor with breast cancer. Some clones in this sample may be carry-over from other donors' samples. Sequenced material: axillary lymph node tissue. CDR3 region: CASSLVWEAGELFF. In DNA, the CDR3 is TGTGCCAGCAGCTTAGTATGGGAAGCCGGGGAGCTGTTTTTT. Variable domain in full (rest from reference TRBV7-2 and TRBJ2-2): GAGVSQSPSNKVTEKGKDVELRCDPISGHTALYWYRQSLGQGLEFLIYFQGNSAPDKSGLPSDRFSAERTGGSVSTLTIQRTQQEDSAVYLCASSLVWEAGELFFGEGSRLTVL.